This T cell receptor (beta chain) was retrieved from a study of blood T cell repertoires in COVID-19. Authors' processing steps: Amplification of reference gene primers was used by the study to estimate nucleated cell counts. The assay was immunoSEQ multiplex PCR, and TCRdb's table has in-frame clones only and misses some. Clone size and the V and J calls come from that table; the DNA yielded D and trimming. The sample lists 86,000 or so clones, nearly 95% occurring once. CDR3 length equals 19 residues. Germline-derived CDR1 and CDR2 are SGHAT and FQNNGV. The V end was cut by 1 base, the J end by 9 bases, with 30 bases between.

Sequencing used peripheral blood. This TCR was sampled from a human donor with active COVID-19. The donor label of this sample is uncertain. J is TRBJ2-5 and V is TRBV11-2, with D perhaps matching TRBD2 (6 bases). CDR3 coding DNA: TGTGCCAGCAGCTTAGTGTTCGGGGGTGGGAATTTAGCCAAGAGACCCCAGTACTTC. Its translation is CASSLVFGGGNLAKRPQYF. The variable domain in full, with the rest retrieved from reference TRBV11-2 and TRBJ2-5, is EAGVAQSPRYKIIEKRQSVAFWCNPISGHATLYWYQQILGQGPKLLIQFQNNGVVDDSQLPKDRFSAERLKGVDSTLKIQPAKLEDSAVYLCASSLVFGGGNLAKRPQYFGPGTRLLVL.